What follows describes a single TCR beta chain. The data belong to a study of blood T cell repertoires in COVID-19. CDR1 and CDR2 (germline): LGHNA, YNFKEQ. V dropped 0 bases and J dropped 2; count of bases not matched to a gene: 4. CDR3 size: 17 residues. Repertoires were generated with immunoSEQ multiplex PCR, while TCRdb's copy carries only in-frame clones and drops some. The data show fewer than 300,000 clones, around 78% seen once. This TCR was recovered from a woman aged 70-85 years with active or convalescent COVID-19. This chain connects TRBV4-2 to TRBJ1-4, with 9 positions matching TRBD1. The sequenced sample was peripheral blood. The chain's CDR3 is CASSQEGTGSTNEKLFF. The CDR3 DNA reads TGTGCCAGCAGCCAAGAAGGGACAGGGAGTACTAATGAAAAACTGTTTTTT.